The 26 T cell receptor beta chains below come from one sample, sequenced in a study of control samples from healthy donors and cancer patients. Here immunoSEQ multiplex PCR was the method, and the copy in TCRdb shows in-frame clones only, minus some. Counted here are some 220,000 clones, roughly 94% occurring once; the ten biggest clones make up approximately 1.6%. The specimen was blood. The receptors come from a man aged 50 to 60 in good health.

This chain joins TRBV24-1 and TRBJ2-6; 8 bases are a match to TRBD1. The CDR3 is 15 amino acids. J was trimmed by 4 bases and V by 7 bases; bases with no gene match: 5. Per the germline V gene, CDR1 is KGHDR and CDR2 is SFDVKD. Written as DNA, the CDR3 is TGTGCCACCAGCCCAGGGGGCTCAGGGGCCAACGTCCTGACTTTC. Protein sequence: CATSPGGSGANVLTF.

The CDR3 DNA reads TGTGCCAGCTCCCGCAGGGGAGAATGGGAAGGCCAAGAGACCCAGTACTTC. It translates to CASSRRGEWEGQETQYF. V usage is TRBV18 and J usage is TRBJ2-5; possible D gene TRBD1, 6 bases. Trimming cost V 6 bases and J 1 base, with 21 bases left between them. Germline V CDR1 and CDR2: KGHSH, LQKENI. This CDR3 has 17 residues.

The chain uses TRBV5-1 and TRBJ1-1; D is unclear. Germline CDR1 reads SGHRS; CDR2 reads YFSETQ. This CDR3 comprises 14 residues. V was cut by 2 bases and J by 4 bases, with 12 bases left in between. CDR3 sequence: CASSFGRSVTEAFF. The CDR3 coding sequence is TGCGCCAGCAGCTTCGGCAGGTCGGTCACTGAAGCTTTCTTT. Complete variable domain (other parts from reference TRBV5-1 and TRBJ1-1): KAGVTQTPRYLIKTRGQQVTLSCSPISGHRSVSWYQQTPGQGLQFLFEYFSETQRNKGNFPGRFSGRQFSNSRSEMNVSTLELGDSALYLCASSFGRSVTEAFFGQGTRLTVV.

CDR3 nucleotide sequence: TGTGCCAGCAAGATACAGGGAGGAAACACCATATATTTT. Translating gives CASKIQGGNTIYF. The chain couples TRBV2 to TRBJ1-3; D is perhaps TRBD1 (6 bases). The germline V gene has CDR1 SNHLY and CDR2 FYNNEI. This CDR3 is built from 13 residues. Trimming left V 7 bases short and J 4 bases short, with 11 bases between.

The V and J genes are TRBV14 and TRBJ1-1; D is perhaps TRBD1 (5 bases). Germline CDR1 and CDR2: SGHDN and FVKESK. V was trimmed by 0 bases and J by 5 bases, leaving 19 bases between them. The length of the CDR3 is 17 residues. The CDR3 reads CASSQDRGKTKPTEAFF. The DNA of the CDR3 is TGTGCCAGCAGCCAAGATAGGGGCAAGACAAAACCGACTGAAGCTTTCTTT.

The chain recombines TRBV20-1 with TRBJ2-2; TRBD1 or TRBD2 may be the D gene (5 bases each). The V gene lost 3 bases and the J gene lost 13 bases, with 15 bases spanning the gap. The CDR3 loop spans 12 amino acids. Germline V gene data show CDR1 as DFQATT and CDR2 as SNEGSKA (reference sequence). Here the CDR3 reads CSASSGAEGLFF. The CDR3 DNA follows: TGCAGTGCTAGTTCCGGGGCCGAAGGGCTGTTTTTT.

The V gene is TRBV5-1, the J gene TRBJ2-1; D remains unclear. V gave up 0 bases and J gave up 2 bases, with 12 bases separating them. The CDR3 sequence is 16 residues long. Germline CDR1 is SGHRS and CDR2 is YFSETQ. This CDR3 is CASSLEWLEPYNEQFF. CDR3 in DNA: TGCGCCAGCAGCTTGGAGTGGCTAGAACCCTACAATGAGCAGTTCTTC.

J is TRBJ2-1 and V is TRBV6-1, with D unresolved. Trimming left V 2 bases short and J 8 bases short, with 10 bases between. Germline values: CDR1 MNHNS, CDR2 SASEGT. There are 13 residues in the CDR3. CDR3 sequence (DNA): TGTGCCAGCAGTGAACGGTCGGTGGATGAGCAGTTCTTC. Its translation: CASSERSVDEQFF.

The gene calls are TRBV14 and TRBJ1-3; no firm D call. CDR1 is SGHDN and CDR2 is FVKESK in the germline V gene. The CDR3 consists of 16 residues. Deletions cut 0 bases from V and 0 bases from J, with 9 bases between. As DNA, the CDR3 is TGTGCCAGCAGCCAAGATTTGGGCTACTCTGGAAACACCATATATTTT. Its protein product is CASSQDLGYSGNTIYF.

The chain links TRBV7-9 to TRBJ2-7, with 8 bases matching TRBD1. This CDR3 has 16 residues. Germline assignment: CDR1 SEHNR and CDR2 FQNEAQ (reference sequence). J was trimmed by 0 bases and V by 1 base; bases with no gene match: 5. The CDR3 DNA is TGTGCCAGCAGCTTAGGGGACAGGTTTACCTCCTACGAGCAGTACTTC. This sequence encodes CASSLGDRFTSYEQYF.

CDR3 sequence reads: CASTLPGQGANVLTF. The CDR3 DNA sequence: TGCGCCAGCACTCTACCCGGACAGGGGGCCAACGTCCTGACTTTC. The chain uses TRBV5-1 and TRBJ2-6; D possibly corresponds to TRBD1 (6 bases). CDR1 and CDR2 from the germline V gene are SGHRS and YFSETQ. The V gene lost 6 bases and the J gene lost 4 bases, with 14 bases spanning the gap. This CDR3 region has 15 residues.

The genes are TRBV6-5 and TRBJ1-5, with D possibly being TRBD1 (6 bases). Trimming stripped 4 bases from V and 5 bases from J, with 15 bases between. From germline, CDR1 is MNHEY and CDR2 SVGAGI. The CDR3 spans 15 residues. The CDR3 reads CASSLTGFWDQPQHF. CDR3 in DNA: TGTGCCAGCAGTTTAACAGGGTTTTGGGATCAGCCCCAGCATTTT.

This chain connects TRBV12-3 or TRBV12-4 to TRBJ2-7; D possibly matches TRBD1 or TRBD2 (5 bases each). CDR3 size: 13 residues. The V and J ends lost 6 bases and 3 bases respectively, with 12 bases between them. The CDR3 DNA reads TGTGCCAGCAGCCTCCGGGGCCTCTACGAGCAGTACTTC. Translating gives CASSLRGLYEQYF.

The genes are TRBV30 and TRBJ1-3, with 7 positions matching TRBD1. The V gene's germline CDR1 is GTSNPN and CDR2 SVGIG (reference sequence). Losses at the gene ends were 5 bases for V and 3 bases for J; bases not matched to a gene: 7. The CDR3 consists of 14 residues. CDR3 DNA sequence: TGTGCCTGGGATAGGACAGGACGTGGAAACACCATATATTTT. Translating gives CAWDRTGRGNTIYF.

The chain employs TRBV30 and TRBJ1-1; no clear D gene. The V gene lost 7 bases and the J gene lost 2 bases, with 11 bases spanning the gap. Germline V lookup: CDR1 GTSNPN, CDR2 SVGIG (reference sequence). The CDR3 is 12 residues long. The CDR3 is CALDPKNTEAFF. As DNA, the CDR3 is TGTGCCTTAGACCCAAAAAACACTGAAGCTTTCTTT.

The sample holds one count of this clone. In DNA, the CDR3 is TGTGCCAGCAGTCTCCCGGTTGGGGAGCTGTTTTTT. Encoded protein: CASSLPVGELFF. This chain links TRBV27 with TRBJ2-2; D uncertain. V shed 5 bases and J shed 8 bases, with 9 bases lying between them. The CDR3 totals 12 residues. Germline values: CDR1 MNHEY, CDR2 SMNVEV (reference sequence).

The chain links TRBV5-6 to TRBJ1-2, with D possibly matching TRBD1 (5 bases). CDR1 and CDR2 (germline): SGHDT, YYEEEE. The ends were cut back, 4 bases at V and 5 bases at J, with 12 bases in the middle. This CDR3 is 13 amino acids long. The CDR3 DNA reads as TGTGCCAGCAGCGGTGACGGGGCATATGGCTACACCTTC. It translates to CASSGDGAYGYTF. Based on the CDR3 plus reference TRBV5-6 and TRBJ1-2, the full variable domain is DAGVTQSPTHLIKTRGQQVTLRCSPKSGHDTVSWYQQALGQGPQFIFQYYEEEERQRGNFPDRFSGHQFPNYSSELNVNALLLGDSALYLCASSGDGAYGYTFGSGTRLTVV.

This chain links TRBV5-1 with TRBJ1-6, with 7 bases fitting TRBD1. CDR1 is SGHRS and CDR2 is YFSETQ in the germline V gene. This CDR3 comprises 14 residues. With V trimmed by 4 bases and J by 7 bases, 5 bases remained unmatched. The CDR3 sequence: CASSPDRANSPLHF. The CDR3 coding sequence is TGCGCCAGCAGCCCCGACAGGGCGAATTCACCCCTCCACTTT.

The chain combines TRBV9 with TRBJ2-1; D assignment may be TRBD1 or TRBD2 (6 bases each). V lost 0 bases and J 9 bases, leaving 13 bases between the germline ends. Germline V gene sequence: CDR1 SGDLS, CDR2 YYNGEE. The CDR3 covers 14 residues. The CDR3 nucleotides read TGTGCCAGCAGCGTAGATTTGGGGGGCCTTGAGCAGTTCTTC. Translating it yields CASSVDLGGLEQFF.

This chain joins TRBV5-1 and TRBJ1-1, with D perhaps matching TRBD1 (6 bases). V shed 2 bases and J shed 3 bases, with 11 bases lying between them. Looked up from germline, CDR1 is SGHRS and CDR2 is YFSETQ. This CDR3 spans 14 amino acids. As DNA, the CDR3 is TGCGCCAGCAGCTTTAACGGGGGGCACACTGAAGCTTTCTTT. The encoded protein is CASSFNGGHTEAFF.

V gene TRBV5-1 combines with J gene TRBJ1-1; D is possibly TRBD1 (5 bases). V lost 0 bases and J lost 1, with 7 bases in between. The V gene's germline CDR1 is SGHRS and CDR2 YFSETQ. The CDR3 consists of 14 residues. Written as DNA, the CDR3 is TGCGCCAGCAGCTTGGGACAGAGGAACACTGAAGCTTTCTTT. It yields the protein CASSLGQRNTEAFF.

The rearrangement uses TRBV5-1 and TRBJ2-5, with 16 bases aligning to TRBD2. The CDR3 contains 14 residues. With 4 bases clipped from V and 11 bases from J, the junction kept 5 bases outside the gene matches. CDR1 and CDR2 (germline): SGHRS, YFSETQ. Here the CDR3 reads CASSPGLAGGPQYF. The CDR3 DNA reads as TGCGCCAGCAGCCCGGGACTAGCGGGGGGGCCTCAGTACTTC. The variable domain in full, with the rest retrieved from reference TRBV5-1 and TRBJ2-5, is KAGVTQTPRYLIKTRGQQVTLSCSPISGHRSVSWYQQTPGQGLQFLFEYFSETQRNKGNFPGRFSGRQFSNSRSEMNVSTLELGDSALYLCASSPGLAGGPQYFGPGTRLLVL.

DNA of the CDR3: TGTGCCATCAGTGAGTCTGCCGGATTCGAGCAGTACGTC. Protein: CAISESAGFEQYV. V gene TRBV10-3 combines with J gene TRBJ2-7, with D uncertain. V lost 0 bases and J 6 bases, leaving 9 bases between the germline ends. Germline CDR1 is ENHRY and CDR2 is SYGVKD. CDR3 length: 13 residues.

This rearrangement joins TRBV10-3 to TRBJ2-1; tentatively, D is TRBD2 (6 bases). CDR3 length: 15 amino acids. The germline gives CDR1 ENHRY, CDR2 SYGVKD. Trimming removed 3 bases at V and 1 base at J, with 10 bases between. CDR3 amino acids: CAISESGFSYNEQFF. The CDR3 nucleotides read TGTGCCATCAGTGAAAGCGGGTTTTCCTACAATGAGCAGTTCTTC.

The chain recombines TRBV5-1 with TRBJ2-2, with D unresolved. The germline gives CDR1 SGHRS, CDR2 YFSETQ. This CDR3 has 13 amino acids. V was cut by 3 bases and J by 1 base, with 4 bases left in between. The CDR3 protein is CASSSGNTGELFF. DNA for the CDR3: TGCGCCAGCAGCTCGGGGAACACCGGGGAGCTGTTTTTT.

The gene calls are TRBV7-6 and TRBJ2-1; TRBD2 aligns across 13 bases. CDR3 length: 15 residues. J gave up 9 bases and V 5 bases, and 7 bases lay outside the gene matches. Germline V gene data show CDR1 as SGHVS and CDR2 as FNYEAQ. The CDR3 here is CASSATSGGAAEQFF. CDR3 DNA: TGTGCCAGCAGCGCAACTAGCGGGGGGGCGGCTGAGCAGTTCTTC.